Listed below are T cell receptor beta chains from one sample, sequenced in a study of blood T cell repertoires in COVID-19. Assay: immunoSEQ multiplex PCR; the TCRdb copy retains only in-frame clones and omits some. This sample has about 310,000 clones, with around nine tenths found just once. The sample was PBMCs or T cells enriched from blood (not recorded which). These receptors all come from a woman in her thirties or forties who had recovered from COVID-19. Each CDR3 is given with its conserved first and last residue. A D gene is named only where the DNA matches it firmly. Rows may omit the clone size; those that give it use once, few, many or a size class.

abundance,v_gene,d_gene,len,j_gene,CDR3aa,CDR3nt
NA,TRBV28,TRBD1,14,TRBJ2-7,CASSSPGQSYEQYF,TGTGCCAGCAGTTCCCCGGGACAGTCCTACGAGCAGTACTTC
NA,TRBV10-3,TRBD1,18,TRBJ1-4,CAISDGDRGRSANEKLFF,TGTGCCATCAGTGACGGGGACAGGGGGCGATCGGCTAATGAAAAACTGTTTTTT
NA,TRBV29-1,TRBD2,14,TRBJ2-3,CSVGEREVADTQYF,TGCAGCGTGGGTGAGCGGGAGGTAGCGGATACGCAGTATTTT
NA,TRBV9,TRBD2,15,TRBJ2-5,CASSVVAGGPETQYF,TGTGCCAGCAGCGTAGTAGCGGGGGGGCCAGAGACCCAGTACTTC
NA,TRBV18,NA,15,TRBJ1-3,CASSPLPTKTGTIYF,TGTGCCAGCTCACCACTGCCGACGAAGACGGGCACCATATATTTT
NA,TRBV7-6,TRBD2,15,TRBJ2-5,CASSLAGTSFIGQYF,TGTGCCAGCAGCTTAGCCGGGACTAGCTTTATTGGCCAGTACTTC
NA,TRBV5-1,TRBD1,16,TRBJ1-6,CASSSGQRPYNSPLHF,TGCGCCAGCAGCTCGGGACAGCGTCCTTATAATTCACCCCTCCACTTT
NA,TRBV20-1,TRBD1,15,TRBJ1-3,CSASADRVGGNTIYF,TGCAGTGCTAGTGCCGACAGGGTGGGTGGAAACACCATATATTTT
NA,TRBV29-1,NA,13,TRBJ1-1,CSVERRQNTEAFF,TGCAGCGTTGAGCGAAGACAGAACACTGAAGCTTTCTTT
NA,TRBV5-1,NA,14,TRBJ1-2,CASTLDGGAYGYTF,TGCGCCAGCACCCTGGACGGAGGTGCCTATGGCTACACCTTC
NA,TRBV5-4,TRBD1,14,TRBJ2-7,CASRAGTGGSEQYF,TGTGCCAGCCGAGCAGGGACAGGGGGGTCCGAGCAGTACTTC
NA,TRBV18,NA,13,TRBJ2-6,CASSPGVGNVLTF,TGTGCCAGCTCACCCGGGGTGGGCAACGTCCTGACTTTC
NA,TRBV5-4,TRBD2,16,TRBJ2-2,CASSLFGLANTGELFF,TGTGCCAGCAGCTTGTTTGGACTAGCGAACACCGGGGAGCTGTTTTTT
once,TRBV4-1,NA,16,TRBJ2-7,CASSPILSGGSYEQYF,TGCGCCAGCAGCCCGATCCTGAGCGGCGGTTCCTACGAGCAGTACTTC
few,TRBV29-1,TRBD1,12,TRBJ2-7,CSGGDRAYEQYF,TGCAGCGGGGGGGACAGGGCCTACGAGCAGTACTTC
NA,TRBV11-3,NA,15,TRBJ2-5,CASSISGGPRETQYF,TGTGCCAGCAGCATCTCGGGGGGCCCCAGGGAGACCCAGTACTTC
few,TRBV9,TRBD2,21,TRBJ2-1,CASSVEPKRATSGVAYNEQFF,TGTGCCAGCAGCGTCGAACCAAAGAGGGCTACTAGCGGGGTTGCCTACAATGAGCAGTTCTTC
NA,TRBV6-2/TRBV6-3,NA,15,TRBJ1-1,CASSPLTGPNTEAFF,TGTGCCAGCAGTCCCCTGACAGGACCGAACACTGAAGCTTTCTTT